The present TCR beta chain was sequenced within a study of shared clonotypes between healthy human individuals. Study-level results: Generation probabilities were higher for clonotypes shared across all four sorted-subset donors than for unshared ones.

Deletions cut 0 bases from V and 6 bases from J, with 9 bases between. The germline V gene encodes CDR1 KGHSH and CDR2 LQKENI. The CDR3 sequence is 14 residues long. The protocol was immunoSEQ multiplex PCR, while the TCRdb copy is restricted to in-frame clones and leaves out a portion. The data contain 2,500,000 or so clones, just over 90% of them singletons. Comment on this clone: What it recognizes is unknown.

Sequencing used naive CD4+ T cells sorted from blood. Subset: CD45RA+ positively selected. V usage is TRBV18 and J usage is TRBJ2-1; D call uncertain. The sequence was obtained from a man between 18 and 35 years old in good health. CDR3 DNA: TGTGCCAGCTCACCACCGACCACCACCAATGAGCAGTTCTTC. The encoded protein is CASSPPTTTNEQFF. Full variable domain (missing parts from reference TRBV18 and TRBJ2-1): NAGVMQNPRHLVRRRGQEARLRCSPMKGHSHVYWYRQLPEEGLKFMVYLQKENIIDESGMPKERFSAEFPKEGPSILRIQQVVRGDSAAYFCASSPPTTTNEQFFGPGTRLTVL.